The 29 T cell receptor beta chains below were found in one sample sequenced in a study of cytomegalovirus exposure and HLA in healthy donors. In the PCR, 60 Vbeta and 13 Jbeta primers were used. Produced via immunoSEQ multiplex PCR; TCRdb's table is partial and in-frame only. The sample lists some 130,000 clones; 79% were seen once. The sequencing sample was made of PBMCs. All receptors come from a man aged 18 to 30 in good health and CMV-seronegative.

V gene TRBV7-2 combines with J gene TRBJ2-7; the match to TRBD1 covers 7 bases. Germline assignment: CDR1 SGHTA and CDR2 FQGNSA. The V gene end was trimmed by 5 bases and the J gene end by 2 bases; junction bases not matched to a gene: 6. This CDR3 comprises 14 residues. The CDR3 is CASSVRGQPYEQYF. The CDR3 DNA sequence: TGTGCCAGCAGCGTTAGGGGACAGCCCTACGAGCAGTACTTC.

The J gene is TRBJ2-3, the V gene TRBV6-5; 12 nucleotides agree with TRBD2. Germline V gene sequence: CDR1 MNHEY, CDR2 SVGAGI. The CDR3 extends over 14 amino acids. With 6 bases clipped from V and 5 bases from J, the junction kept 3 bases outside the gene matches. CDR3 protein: CASSQLAGGDTQYF. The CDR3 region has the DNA TGTGCCAGCAGCCAACTAGCGGGAGGAGATACGCAGTATTTT.

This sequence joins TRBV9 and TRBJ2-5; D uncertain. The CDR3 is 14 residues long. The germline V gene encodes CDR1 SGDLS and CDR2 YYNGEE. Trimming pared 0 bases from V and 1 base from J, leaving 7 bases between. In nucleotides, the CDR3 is TGTGCCAGCAGCGTAGTTCCAGGCCAAGAGACCCAGTACTTC. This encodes CASSVVPGQETQYF.

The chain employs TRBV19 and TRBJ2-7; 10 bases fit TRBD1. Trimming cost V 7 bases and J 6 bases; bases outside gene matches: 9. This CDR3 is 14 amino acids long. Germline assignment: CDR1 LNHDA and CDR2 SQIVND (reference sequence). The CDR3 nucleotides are TGTGCCAGTACCTCGACAGGGGGCTTAATCGAGCAGTACTTC. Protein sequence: CASTSTGGLIEQYF. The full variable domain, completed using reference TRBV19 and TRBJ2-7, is DGGITQSPKYLFRKEGQNVTLSCEQNLNHDAMYWYRQDPGQGLRLIYYSQIVNDFQKGDIAEGYSVSREKKESFPLTVTSAQKNPTAFYLCASTSTGGLIEQYFGPGTRLTVT.

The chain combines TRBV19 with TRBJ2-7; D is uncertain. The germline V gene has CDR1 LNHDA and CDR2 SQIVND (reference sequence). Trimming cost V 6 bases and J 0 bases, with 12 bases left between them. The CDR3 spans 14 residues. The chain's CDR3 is CASRPSTLSYEQYF. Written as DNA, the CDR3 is TGTGCCAGTAGGCCAAGCACCCTCTCCTACGAGCAGTACTTC.

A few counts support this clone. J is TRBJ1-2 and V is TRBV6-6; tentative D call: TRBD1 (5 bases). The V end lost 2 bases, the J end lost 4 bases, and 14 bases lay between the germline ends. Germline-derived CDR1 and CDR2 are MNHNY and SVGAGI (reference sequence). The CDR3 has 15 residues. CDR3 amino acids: CASSYVQGGGYGYTF. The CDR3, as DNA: TGTGCCAGCAGTTACGTTCAGGGAGGTGGCTATGGCTACACCTTC.

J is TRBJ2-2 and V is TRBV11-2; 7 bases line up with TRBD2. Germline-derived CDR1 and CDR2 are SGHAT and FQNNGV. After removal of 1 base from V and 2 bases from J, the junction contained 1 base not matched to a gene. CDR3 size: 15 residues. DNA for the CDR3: TGTGCCAGCAGCTTAGCGGGACTAAACACCGGGGAGCTGTTTTTT. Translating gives CASSLAGLNTGELFF.

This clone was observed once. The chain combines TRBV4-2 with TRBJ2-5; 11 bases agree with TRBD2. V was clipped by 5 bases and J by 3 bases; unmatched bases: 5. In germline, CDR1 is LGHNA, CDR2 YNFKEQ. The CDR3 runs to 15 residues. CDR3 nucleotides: TGTGCCAGCAGCGATGGGACTAGCGGAAAAGAGACCCAGTACTTC. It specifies CASSDGTSGKETQYF.

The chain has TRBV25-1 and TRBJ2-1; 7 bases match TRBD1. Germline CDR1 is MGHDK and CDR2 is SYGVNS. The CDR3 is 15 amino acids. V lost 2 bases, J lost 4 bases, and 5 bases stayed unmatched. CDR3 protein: CASSEGQVQYNEQFF. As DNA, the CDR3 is TGTGCCAGCAGTGAAGGACAGGTGCAATACAATGAGCAGTTCTTC.

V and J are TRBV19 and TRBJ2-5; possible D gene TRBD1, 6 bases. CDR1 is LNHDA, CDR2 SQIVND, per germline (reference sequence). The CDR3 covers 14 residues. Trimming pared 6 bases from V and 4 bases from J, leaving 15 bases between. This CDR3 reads CASSHPRGAETQYF. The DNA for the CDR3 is TGTGCCAGTAGCCATCCCAGGGGAGCAGAGACCCAGTACTTC.

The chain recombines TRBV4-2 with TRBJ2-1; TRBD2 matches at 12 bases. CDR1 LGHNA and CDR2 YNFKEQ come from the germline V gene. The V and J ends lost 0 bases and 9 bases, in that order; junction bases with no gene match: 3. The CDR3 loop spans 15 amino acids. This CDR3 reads CASSQELAGGFEQFF. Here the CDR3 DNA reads TGTGCCAGCAGCCAAGAACTAGCGGGAGGTTTTGAGCAGTTCTTC.

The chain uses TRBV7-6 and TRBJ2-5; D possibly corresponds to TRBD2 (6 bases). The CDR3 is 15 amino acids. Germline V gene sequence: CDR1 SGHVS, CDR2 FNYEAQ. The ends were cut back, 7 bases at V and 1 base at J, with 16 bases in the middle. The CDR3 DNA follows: TGTGCCAGCACAGGGACTGACACCCGCCAAGAGACCCAGTACTTC. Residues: CASTGTDTRQETQYF.

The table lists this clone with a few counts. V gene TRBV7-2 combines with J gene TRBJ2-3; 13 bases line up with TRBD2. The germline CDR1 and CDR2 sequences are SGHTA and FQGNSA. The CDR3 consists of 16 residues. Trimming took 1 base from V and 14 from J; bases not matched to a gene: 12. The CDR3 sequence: CASSLEGLAGSLARYF. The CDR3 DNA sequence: TGTGCCAGCAGCTTAGAGGGACTAGCGGGATCCTTGGCCCGGTATTTT.

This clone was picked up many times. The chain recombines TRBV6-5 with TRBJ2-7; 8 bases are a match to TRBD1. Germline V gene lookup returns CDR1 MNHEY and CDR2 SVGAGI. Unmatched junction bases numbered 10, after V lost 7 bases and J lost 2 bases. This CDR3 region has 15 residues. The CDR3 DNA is TGTGCCAGCACCTCAGGCAGGGGGCTAACCTACGAGCAGTACTTC. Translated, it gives CASTSGRGLTYEQYF.

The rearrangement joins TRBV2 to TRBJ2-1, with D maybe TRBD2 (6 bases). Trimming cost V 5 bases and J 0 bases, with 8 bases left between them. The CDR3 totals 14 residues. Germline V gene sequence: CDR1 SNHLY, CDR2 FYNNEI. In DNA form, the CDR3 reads TGTGCCAGCAGTCCAGCGGGCTCCTACAATGAGCAGTTCTTC. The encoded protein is CASSPAGSYNEQFF.

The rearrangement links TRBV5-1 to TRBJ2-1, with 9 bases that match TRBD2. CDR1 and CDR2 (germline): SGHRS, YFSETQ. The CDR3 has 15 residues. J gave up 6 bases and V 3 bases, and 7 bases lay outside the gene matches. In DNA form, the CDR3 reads TGCGCCAGCAGCTCCGTAGCGGGAGATCTCAATGAGCAGTTCTTC. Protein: CASSSVAGDLNEQFF.

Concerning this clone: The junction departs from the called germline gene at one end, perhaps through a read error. The CDR3 region has the DNA TGTGCTAGCAGCCCAACCCTACTAGTGGCCCGTAGTGAGCAGTTCTTC. Amino acids: CASSPTLLVARSEQFF. The V call is TRBV7-7, the J call TRBJ2-1, with a weak D call TRBD2 (5 bases). Germline V gene sequence: CDR1 SSHAT, CDR2 FNYEAQ (reference sequence). This CDR3 region has 16 residues. The whole variable domain, filled in from reference TRBV7-7 and TRBJ2-1, reads GAGVSQSPRYKVTKRGQDVTLRCDPISSHATLYWYQQALGQGPEFLTYFNYEAQPDKSGLPSDRFSAERPEGSISTLTIQRTEQRDSAMYRCASSPTLLVARSEQFFGPGTRLTVL.

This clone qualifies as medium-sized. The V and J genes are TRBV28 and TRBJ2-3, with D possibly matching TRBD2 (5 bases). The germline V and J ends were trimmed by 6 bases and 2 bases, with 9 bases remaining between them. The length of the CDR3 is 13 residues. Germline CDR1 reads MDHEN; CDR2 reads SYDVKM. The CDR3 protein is CASRTRVTDTQYF. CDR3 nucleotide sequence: TGTGCCAGCAGAACGCGGGTCACAGATACGCAGTATTTT. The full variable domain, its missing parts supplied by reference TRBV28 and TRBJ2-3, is DVKVTQSSRYLVKRTGEKVFLECVQDMDHENMFWYRQDPGLGLRLIYFSYDVKMKEKGDIPEGYSVSREKKERFSLILESASTNQTSMYLCASRTRVTDTQYFGPGTRLTVL.

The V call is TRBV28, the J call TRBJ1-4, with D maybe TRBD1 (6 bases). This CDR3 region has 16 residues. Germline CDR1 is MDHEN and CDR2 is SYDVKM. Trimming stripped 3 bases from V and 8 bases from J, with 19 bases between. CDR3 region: CASSLYRDGLREKLFF. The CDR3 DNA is TGTGCCAGCAGTTTGTACAGGGACGGCTTGAGGGAAAAACTGTTTTTT.

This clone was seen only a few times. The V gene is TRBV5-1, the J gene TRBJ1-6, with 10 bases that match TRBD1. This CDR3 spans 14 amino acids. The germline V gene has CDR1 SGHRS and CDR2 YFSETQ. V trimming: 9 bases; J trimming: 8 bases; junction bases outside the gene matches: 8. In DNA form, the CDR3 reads TGCGCCACCAAACCCGGGACAGGGGATTCACCCCTCCACTTT. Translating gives CATKPGTGDSPLHF. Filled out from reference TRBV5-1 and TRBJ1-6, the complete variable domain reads KAGVTQTPRYLIKTRGQQVTLSCSPISGHRSVSWYQQTPGQGLQFLFEYFSETQRNKGNFPGRFSGRQFSNSRSEMNVSTLELGDSALYLCATKPGTGDSPLHFGNGTRLTVT.

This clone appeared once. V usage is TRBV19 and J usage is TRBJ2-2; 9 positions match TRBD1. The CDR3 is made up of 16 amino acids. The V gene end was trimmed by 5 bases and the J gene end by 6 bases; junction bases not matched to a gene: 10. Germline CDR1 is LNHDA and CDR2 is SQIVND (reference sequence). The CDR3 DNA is TGTGCCAGTAGTTGGGGGGGACAGGGCGTGCCCGGGGAGCTGTTTTTT. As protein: CASSWGGQGVPGELFF.

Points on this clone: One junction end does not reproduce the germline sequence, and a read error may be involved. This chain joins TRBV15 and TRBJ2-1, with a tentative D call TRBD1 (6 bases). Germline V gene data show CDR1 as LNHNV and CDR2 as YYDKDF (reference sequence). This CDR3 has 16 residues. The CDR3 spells CATGRGKLGVGNEQFF. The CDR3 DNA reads TGTGCCACCGGCAGGGGCAAGCTGGGCGTTGGCAATGAGCAGTTCTTC.

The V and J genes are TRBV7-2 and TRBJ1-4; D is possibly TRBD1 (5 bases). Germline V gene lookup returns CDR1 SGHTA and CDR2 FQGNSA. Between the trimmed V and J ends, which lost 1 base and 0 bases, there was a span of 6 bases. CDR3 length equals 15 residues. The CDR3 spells CASSLGQTTNEKLFF. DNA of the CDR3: TGTGCCAGCAGCTTAGGACAGACAACTAATGAAAAACTGTTTTTT.

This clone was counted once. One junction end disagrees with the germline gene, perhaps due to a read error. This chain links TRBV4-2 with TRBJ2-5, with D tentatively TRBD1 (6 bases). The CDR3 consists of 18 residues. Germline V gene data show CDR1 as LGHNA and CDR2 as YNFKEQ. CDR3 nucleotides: TGTGCCAGCAGCCACCGCACCACCACAGGGTTTAGCCAAGAGGCCCAGTACTTC. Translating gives CASSHRTTTGFSQEAQYF.

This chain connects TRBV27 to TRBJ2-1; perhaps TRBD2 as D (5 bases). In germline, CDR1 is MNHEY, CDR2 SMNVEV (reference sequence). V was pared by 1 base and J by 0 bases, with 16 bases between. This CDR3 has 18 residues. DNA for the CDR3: TGTGCCAGCAGTTTATTGGGTTCACGGGGTAGCTCCTACAATGAGCAGTTCTTC. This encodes CASSLLGSRGSSYNEQFF.

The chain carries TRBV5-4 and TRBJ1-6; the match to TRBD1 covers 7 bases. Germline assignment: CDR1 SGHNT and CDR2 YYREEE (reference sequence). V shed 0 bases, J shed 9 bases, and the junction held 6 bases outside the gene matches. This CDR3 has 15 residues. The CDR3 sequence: CASSLVGQTGSPLHF. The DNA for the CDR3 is TGTGCCAGCAGCTTGGTGGGACAGACGGGTTCACCCCTCCACTTT.

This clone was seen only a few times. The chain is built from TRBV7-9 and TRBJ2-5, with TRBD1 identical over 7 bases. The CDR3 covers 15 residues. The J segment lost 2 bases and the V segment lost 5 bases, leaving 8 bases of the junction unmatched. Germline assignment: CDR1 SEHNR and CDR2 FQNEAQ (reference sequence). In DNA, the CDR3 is TGTGCCAGCAGCGGAGGACAGGAGAGACAAGAGACCCAGTACTTC. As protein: CASSGGQERQETQYF.

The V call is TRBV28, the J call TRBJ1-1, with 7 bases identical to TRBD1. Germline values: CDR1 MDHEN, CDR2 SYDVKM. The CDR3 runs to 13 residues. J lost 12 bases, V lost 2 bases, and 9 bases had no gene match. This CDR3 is CASSLDLNRGTFF. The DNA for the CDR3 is TGTGCCAGCAGTTTAGATCTAAACAGGGGAACTTTCTTT.

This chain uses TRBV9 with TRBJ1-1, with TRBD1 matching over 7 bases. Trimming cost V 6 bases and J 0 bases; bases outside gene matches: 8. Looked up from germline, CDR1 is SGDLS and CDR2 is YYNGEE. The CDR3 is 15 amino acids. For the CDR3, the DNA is TGTGCCAGCAACACGGGACAGTTCATGAACACTGAAGCTTTCTTT. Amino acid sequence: CASNTGQFMNTEAFF.